This T cell receptor (beta chain) was identified in a study of technical replicates of blood from a few donors. Assay: immunoSEQ multiplex PCR; the TCRdb copy retains only in-frame clones and omits some. The table shows 70,000 to 95,000 clones, with roughly 94% occurring only once. This clone occurred once. The V end was cut by 4 bases, the J end by 6 bases, with 7 bases between. Germline V CDR1 and CDR2: MNHEY, SMNVEV (reference sequence). The CDR3 contains 12 residues. The sequenced sample consisted of T cells isolated from PBMCs. The sequence was obtained from a human donor in good health. The chain employs TRBV27 and TRBJ1-5; D call uncertain. For the CDR3, the DNA is TGTGCCAGCAGTTATAGAGGTCAGCCCCAGCATTTT. It is translated as CASSYRGQPQHF.